Below are 24 T cell receptor beta chains sequenced from a single sample in a study of CD8+CD57+ T cells in acquired aplastic anemia listed by TCRdb under 2018. Flow cytometry had shown CD8+CD57+ cell expansion in the patients selected for sequencing. Sequencing was performed on an Illumina HiSeq 2000. Genomic DNA was used as template for profiling of TCR beta VDJ combinations and CDR3 sequences. TCRdb ran its own pipeline on the public reads, namely fastp trimming at Q25 and MiXCR clone calling, and kept in-frame beta chains. Rows are combined by CDR3 protein, so each entry shows the most common genes and DNA. The sample table shows hundreds of thousands of distinct CDR3 sequences, and approximately 33% are seen once. The ten top clones hold 0.7% to 1% of the sample. The specimen sequenced was sorted CD4+, CD8+, or CD8+CD57+ T cells (not recorded which) from PBMCs. These TCRs come from a human donor with aplastic anemia.

A few counts support this clonotype. V usage is TRBV5-4 and J usage is TRBJ2-5; 11 positions match TRBD2. The ends lost 5 bases at V and 4 bases at J; junction bases unmatched: 4. This CDR3 region has 14 residues. CDR1 SGHNT and CDR2 YYREEE come from the germline V gene (reference sequence). The CDR3 DNA follows: TGTGCCAGCAGGGTAGCGGGGGGGCGAGAGACCCAGTACTTC. Translated: CASRVAGGRETQYF.

The chain couples TRBV7-9 to TRBJ2-7; no clear D gene. V was cut by 4 bases and J by 5 bases, with 3 bases left in between. Germline assignment: CDR1 SEHNR and CDR2 FQNEAQ (reference sequence). The CDR3 is 10 amino acids. Written as DNA, the CDR3 is TGTGCCAGCAGCTGGGACGAGCAGTACTTC. This translates into CASSWDEQYF.

This clonotype was seen at least ten times. The V call is TRBV29-1, the J call TRBJ2-1; D gene unclear. This CDR3 contains 14 residues. V lost 8 bases to trimming and J lost 2 bases, with 16 bases between them. In germline, CDR1 is SQVTM, CDR2 ANQGSEA. Here the CDR3 reads CSTGPRVAYNEQFF. DNA for the CDR3: TGCAGCACCGGGCCCCGGGTTGCCTACAATGAGCAGTTCTTC.

This clonotype was counted at least ten times. V usage is TRBV20-1 and J usage is TRBJ1-5; D is unclear. From germline, CDR1 is DFQATT and CDR2 SNEGSKA (reference sequence). The CDR3 spans 12 residues. V was cut by 6 bases and J by 0 bases, with 6 bases left in between. Here the CDR3 DNA reads TGCAGTGCCACATTTAGCAATCAGCCCCAGCATTTT. Translated: CSATFSNQPQHF.

This clonotype was counted ten times or more. V gene TRBV20-1 combines with J gene TRBJ1-5; tentatively, D is TRBD1 (5 bases). With 1 base removed from V and 9 bases from J, the gap between germline ends came to 16 bases. The CDR3 is made up of 14 amino acids. Germline CDR1 DFQATT, CDR2 SNEGSKA (reference sequence). The CDR3 DNA follows: TGCAGTGCTAGAGGACAGCAATCGAAAGGGCCCCAGCATTTT. It translates to CSARGQQSKGPQHF.

This clonotype was recorded a few times. This chain joins TRBV9 and TRBJ2-2, with D perhaps assigned TRBD1 or TRBD2 (5 bases each). Trimming cost V 0 bases and J 7 bases, with 16 bases left between them. Germline V lookup: CDR1 SGDLS, CDR2 YYNGEE. The CDR3 loop spans 16 amino acids. The CDR3 loop is CASSVDVQPRGGELFF. Written as DNA, the CDR3 is TGTGCCAGCAGCGTAGATGTCCAGCCGAGGGGCGGGGAGCTGTTTTTT.

The chain links TRBV20-1 to TRBJ2-1; TRBD2 matches at 10 bases. Germline V gives CDR1 DFQATT, CDR2 SNEGSKA (reference sequence). The CDR3 is 14 amino acids. The CDR3 sequence is CSANLAGASFEQFF. The CDR3 DNA is TGCAGCGCCAACCTAGCGGGGGCCTCATTCGAGCAGTTCTTC.

The V and J genes are TRBV5-8 and TRBJ1-2; D gene ambiguous. Germline V gene sequence: CDR1 SGHTS, CDR2 YDEGEE. Deletions cut 4 bases from V and 4 bases from J, with 17 bases between. CDR3 size: 15 residues. This CDR3 reads CASSLDISGSYGYTF. CDR3 sequence (DNA): TGTGCCAGCAGCCTAGATATCTCGGGTAGCTATGGCTACACCTTC. Based on the CDR3 plus reference TRBV5-8 and TRBJ1-2, the full variable domain is EAGVTQSPTHLIKTRGQQATLRCSPISGHTSVYWYQQALGLGLQFLLWYDEGEERNRGNFPPRFSGRQFPNYSSELNVNALELEDSALYLCASSLDISGSYGYTFGSGTRLTVV.

This clonotype was seen more than once but under ten times. The chain carries TRBV7-2 and TRBJ1-1; D gene ambiguous. V lost 3 bases and J 1 base, leaving 3 bases between the germline ends. The CDR3 totals 12 residues. The germline gives CDR1 SGHTA, CDR2 FQGNSA. CDR3 sequence: CASSFQNTEAFF. In nucleotides, the CDR3 is TGTGCCAGCAGCTTCCAGAACACTGAAGCTTTCTTT.

The genes are TRBV7-3 and TRBJ2-7, with 11 positions matching TRBD1. The germline V gene encodes CDR1 SGHTA and CDR2 FQGTGA. CDR3 length: 11 amino acids. The V segment lost 7 bases and the J segment 11 bases; nucleotides outside the gene matches: 4. The CDR3 sequence: CASMRTGGKYF. As DNA, the CDR3 is TGTGCCAGCATGAGGACAGGGGGCAAGTACTTC.

This chain links TRBV19 with TRBJ2-1, with 10 nucleotides matching TRBD2. Trimming cost V 7 bases and J 6 bases; bases outside gene matches: 12. Germline V CDR1 and CDR2: LNHDA, SQIVND (reference sequence). The CDR3 length is 16 residues. The CDR3 loop reads CASTPGGLARSNEQFF. CDR3 DNA: TGTGCCAGTACCCCCGGGGGACTAGCGCGATCCAATGAGCAGTTCTTC.

The table lists this clonotype with many counts. The chain has TRBV19 and TRBJ1-1; TRBD1 aligns across 9 bases. The CDR3 runs 15 residues. The V segment lost 8 bases and the J segment 4 bases; nucleotides outside the gene matches: 11. Germline CDR1 LNHDA, CDR2 SQIVND (reference sequence). The CDR3 nucleotides read TGTGCCAGTCAACAGCCCGGGACAGGGAGCACTGAAGCTTTCTTT. Protein product: CASQQPGTGSTEAFF. The complete variable domain, with remaining parts taken from reference TRBV19 and TRBJ1-1, reads DGGITQSPKYLFRKEGQNVTLSCEQNLNHDAMYWYRQDPGQGLRLIYYSQIVNDFQKGDIAEGYSVSREKKESFPLTVTSAQKNPTAFYLCASQQPGTGSTEAFFGQGTRLTVV.

The V call is TRBV4-3, the J call TRBJ2-7; D is unresolved. Germline V gene lookup returns CDR1 LGHNA and CDR2 YSLEER. V was pared by 0 bases and J by 6 bases, with 9 bases between. There are 13 residues in the CDR3. CDR3 sequence: CASSQDIIREQYF. The DNA for the CDR3 is TGCGCCAGCAGCCAAGATATCATCCGCGAGCAGTACTTC.

This clonotype came up a few times. The chain recombines TRBV20-1 with TRBJ1-4; D possibly corresponds to TRBD1 (6 bases). Germline V gene data show CDR1 as DFQATT and CDR2 as SNEGSKA (reference sequence). Between the trimmed V and J ends, which lost 4 bases and 3 bases, there was a span of 9 bases. The CDR3 extends over 13 amino acids. The CDR3 is CSATRGANEKLFF. The CDR3, as DNA: TGCAGTGCTACGAGGGGGGCTAATGAAAAACTGTTTTTT.

This clonotype appeared many times. The V and J genes are TRBV7-2 and TRBJ1-5, with a weak D call TRBD1 (6 bases). This CDR3 has 13 residues. Germline values: CDR1 SGHTA, CDR2 FQGNSA. The V end lost 4 bases, the J end lost 5 bases, and 9 bases lay between the germline ends. CDR3 sequence: CASSSHRDQPQHF. The CDR3 DNA follows: TGTGCCAGCAGCTCCCACAGGGATCAGCCCCAGCATTTT.

In its sample, this clonotype was seen many times. The chain recombines TRBV20-1 with TRBJ1-1; 7 bases map to TRBD1. Germline CDR1 reads DFQATT; CDR2 reads SNEGSKA (reference sequence). The CDR3 consists of 12 residues. Trimming at V came to 3 bases and at J to 4 bases, leaving 2 bases not matched to a gene. DNA for the CDR3: TGCAGTGCTAGGACAGGGAGCACTGAAGCTTTCTTT. The encoded protein is CSARTGSTEAFF.

On this clonotype itself: One base away lies a much larger clone, so this may be a sequencing read error. The V gene is TRBV5-1, the J gene TRBJ1-2; D gene ambiguous. The V end was cut by 7 bases, the J end by 6 bases, with 22 bases between. This CDR3 spans 15 amino acids. The germline CDR1 and CDR2 sequences are SGHRS and YFSETQ. CDR3 DNA sequence: TGCGCCAGCGGCCTCCTGGAAGATAGCCCTCATGGCTACACCTTC. This translates into CASGLLEDSPHGYTF.

The CDR3 DNA reads TGTGCCAGCAGTTACTCGACGGCTCCCAGGGAAAAACTGTTTTTT. This encodes CASSYSTAPREKLFF. V is TRBV6-5 and J is TRBJ1-4; D unresolved. The length of the CDR3 is 15 residues. V was shortened by 0 bases and J by 8 bases, with 13 bases between the two germline ends. Germline V gene sequence: CDR1 MNHEY, CDR2 SVGAGI.

This clonotype has more than one count but fewer than ten. This chain connects TRBV24-1 to TRBJ2-1; D possibly corresponds to TRBD1 (7 bases). The CDR3 consists of 15 residues. Germline values: CDR1 KGHDR, CDR2 SFDVKD. V dropped 5 bases and J dropped 5 bases, with 15 bases sitting between them. The CDR3 nucleotides read TGTGCCACCAGTGCCGCGGGACAGAGACACAATGAGCAGTTCTTC. It specifies CATSAAGQRHNEQFF.

This chain joins TRBV29-1 and TRBJ1-5, with 7 bases identical to TRBD1. J gave up 14 bases and V 7 bases, and 14 bases lay outside the gene matches. The CDR3 runs 12 residues. CDR1 and CDR2 from the germline V gene are SQVTM and ANQGSEA. The CDR3 sequence: CSGTRDRYNEHF. In DNA form, the CDR3 reads TGCAGCGGTACACGGGACAGATACAATGAGCATTTT.

The V and J genes are TRBV20-1 and TRBJ1-6, with TRBD1 as a possible D gene (6 bases). Trimming took off 6 bases at V and 7 bases at J, with 13 bases between the two ends. From germline, CDR1 is DFQATT and CDR2 SNEGSKA (reference sequence). This CDR3 spans 13 amino acids. CDR3 in amino acids: CSAFTQGNSPLHF. CDR3 DNA: TGCAGTGCCTTTACCCAGGGGAATTCACCCCTCCACTTT.

This CDR3 reads CASSLRQGRTNEKLFF. In DNA form, the CDR3 reads TGTGCCAGCAGCCTGAGACAGGGGAGGACTAATGAAAAACTGTTTTTT. The V call is TRBV5-6, the J call TRBJ1-4; 8 bases fit TRBD1. V was pared by 4 bases and J by 2 bases, with 7 bases of the junction left unmatched. This CDR3 is built from 16 residues. Germline CDR1 and CDR2: SGHDT and YYEEEE.

The sample holds one count of this clonotype. One base away lies a much larger clone, so this may be a sequencing read error. V is TRBV20-1 and J is TRBJ1-1; D is ambiguous. Per germline, CDR1 DFQATT and CDR2 SNEGSKA (reference sequence). This CDR3 comprises 11 residues. The CDR3 loop reads CSARVARKASF. CDR3 in DNA: TGCAGTGCTAGGGTAGCCCGTAAAGCTTCCTTT.

The chain carries TRBV19 and TRBJ2-7; D unresolved. Germline values: CDR1 LNHDA, CDR2 SQIVND (reference sequence). Trimming removed 1 base from V and 4 bases from J, with 14 bases in between. There are 15 residues in the CDR3. The DNA of the CDR3 is TGTGCCAGTAGTATAGGTCCCGGGCAGTGGTACGAGCAGTACTTC. Translating gives CASSIGPGQWYEQYF.